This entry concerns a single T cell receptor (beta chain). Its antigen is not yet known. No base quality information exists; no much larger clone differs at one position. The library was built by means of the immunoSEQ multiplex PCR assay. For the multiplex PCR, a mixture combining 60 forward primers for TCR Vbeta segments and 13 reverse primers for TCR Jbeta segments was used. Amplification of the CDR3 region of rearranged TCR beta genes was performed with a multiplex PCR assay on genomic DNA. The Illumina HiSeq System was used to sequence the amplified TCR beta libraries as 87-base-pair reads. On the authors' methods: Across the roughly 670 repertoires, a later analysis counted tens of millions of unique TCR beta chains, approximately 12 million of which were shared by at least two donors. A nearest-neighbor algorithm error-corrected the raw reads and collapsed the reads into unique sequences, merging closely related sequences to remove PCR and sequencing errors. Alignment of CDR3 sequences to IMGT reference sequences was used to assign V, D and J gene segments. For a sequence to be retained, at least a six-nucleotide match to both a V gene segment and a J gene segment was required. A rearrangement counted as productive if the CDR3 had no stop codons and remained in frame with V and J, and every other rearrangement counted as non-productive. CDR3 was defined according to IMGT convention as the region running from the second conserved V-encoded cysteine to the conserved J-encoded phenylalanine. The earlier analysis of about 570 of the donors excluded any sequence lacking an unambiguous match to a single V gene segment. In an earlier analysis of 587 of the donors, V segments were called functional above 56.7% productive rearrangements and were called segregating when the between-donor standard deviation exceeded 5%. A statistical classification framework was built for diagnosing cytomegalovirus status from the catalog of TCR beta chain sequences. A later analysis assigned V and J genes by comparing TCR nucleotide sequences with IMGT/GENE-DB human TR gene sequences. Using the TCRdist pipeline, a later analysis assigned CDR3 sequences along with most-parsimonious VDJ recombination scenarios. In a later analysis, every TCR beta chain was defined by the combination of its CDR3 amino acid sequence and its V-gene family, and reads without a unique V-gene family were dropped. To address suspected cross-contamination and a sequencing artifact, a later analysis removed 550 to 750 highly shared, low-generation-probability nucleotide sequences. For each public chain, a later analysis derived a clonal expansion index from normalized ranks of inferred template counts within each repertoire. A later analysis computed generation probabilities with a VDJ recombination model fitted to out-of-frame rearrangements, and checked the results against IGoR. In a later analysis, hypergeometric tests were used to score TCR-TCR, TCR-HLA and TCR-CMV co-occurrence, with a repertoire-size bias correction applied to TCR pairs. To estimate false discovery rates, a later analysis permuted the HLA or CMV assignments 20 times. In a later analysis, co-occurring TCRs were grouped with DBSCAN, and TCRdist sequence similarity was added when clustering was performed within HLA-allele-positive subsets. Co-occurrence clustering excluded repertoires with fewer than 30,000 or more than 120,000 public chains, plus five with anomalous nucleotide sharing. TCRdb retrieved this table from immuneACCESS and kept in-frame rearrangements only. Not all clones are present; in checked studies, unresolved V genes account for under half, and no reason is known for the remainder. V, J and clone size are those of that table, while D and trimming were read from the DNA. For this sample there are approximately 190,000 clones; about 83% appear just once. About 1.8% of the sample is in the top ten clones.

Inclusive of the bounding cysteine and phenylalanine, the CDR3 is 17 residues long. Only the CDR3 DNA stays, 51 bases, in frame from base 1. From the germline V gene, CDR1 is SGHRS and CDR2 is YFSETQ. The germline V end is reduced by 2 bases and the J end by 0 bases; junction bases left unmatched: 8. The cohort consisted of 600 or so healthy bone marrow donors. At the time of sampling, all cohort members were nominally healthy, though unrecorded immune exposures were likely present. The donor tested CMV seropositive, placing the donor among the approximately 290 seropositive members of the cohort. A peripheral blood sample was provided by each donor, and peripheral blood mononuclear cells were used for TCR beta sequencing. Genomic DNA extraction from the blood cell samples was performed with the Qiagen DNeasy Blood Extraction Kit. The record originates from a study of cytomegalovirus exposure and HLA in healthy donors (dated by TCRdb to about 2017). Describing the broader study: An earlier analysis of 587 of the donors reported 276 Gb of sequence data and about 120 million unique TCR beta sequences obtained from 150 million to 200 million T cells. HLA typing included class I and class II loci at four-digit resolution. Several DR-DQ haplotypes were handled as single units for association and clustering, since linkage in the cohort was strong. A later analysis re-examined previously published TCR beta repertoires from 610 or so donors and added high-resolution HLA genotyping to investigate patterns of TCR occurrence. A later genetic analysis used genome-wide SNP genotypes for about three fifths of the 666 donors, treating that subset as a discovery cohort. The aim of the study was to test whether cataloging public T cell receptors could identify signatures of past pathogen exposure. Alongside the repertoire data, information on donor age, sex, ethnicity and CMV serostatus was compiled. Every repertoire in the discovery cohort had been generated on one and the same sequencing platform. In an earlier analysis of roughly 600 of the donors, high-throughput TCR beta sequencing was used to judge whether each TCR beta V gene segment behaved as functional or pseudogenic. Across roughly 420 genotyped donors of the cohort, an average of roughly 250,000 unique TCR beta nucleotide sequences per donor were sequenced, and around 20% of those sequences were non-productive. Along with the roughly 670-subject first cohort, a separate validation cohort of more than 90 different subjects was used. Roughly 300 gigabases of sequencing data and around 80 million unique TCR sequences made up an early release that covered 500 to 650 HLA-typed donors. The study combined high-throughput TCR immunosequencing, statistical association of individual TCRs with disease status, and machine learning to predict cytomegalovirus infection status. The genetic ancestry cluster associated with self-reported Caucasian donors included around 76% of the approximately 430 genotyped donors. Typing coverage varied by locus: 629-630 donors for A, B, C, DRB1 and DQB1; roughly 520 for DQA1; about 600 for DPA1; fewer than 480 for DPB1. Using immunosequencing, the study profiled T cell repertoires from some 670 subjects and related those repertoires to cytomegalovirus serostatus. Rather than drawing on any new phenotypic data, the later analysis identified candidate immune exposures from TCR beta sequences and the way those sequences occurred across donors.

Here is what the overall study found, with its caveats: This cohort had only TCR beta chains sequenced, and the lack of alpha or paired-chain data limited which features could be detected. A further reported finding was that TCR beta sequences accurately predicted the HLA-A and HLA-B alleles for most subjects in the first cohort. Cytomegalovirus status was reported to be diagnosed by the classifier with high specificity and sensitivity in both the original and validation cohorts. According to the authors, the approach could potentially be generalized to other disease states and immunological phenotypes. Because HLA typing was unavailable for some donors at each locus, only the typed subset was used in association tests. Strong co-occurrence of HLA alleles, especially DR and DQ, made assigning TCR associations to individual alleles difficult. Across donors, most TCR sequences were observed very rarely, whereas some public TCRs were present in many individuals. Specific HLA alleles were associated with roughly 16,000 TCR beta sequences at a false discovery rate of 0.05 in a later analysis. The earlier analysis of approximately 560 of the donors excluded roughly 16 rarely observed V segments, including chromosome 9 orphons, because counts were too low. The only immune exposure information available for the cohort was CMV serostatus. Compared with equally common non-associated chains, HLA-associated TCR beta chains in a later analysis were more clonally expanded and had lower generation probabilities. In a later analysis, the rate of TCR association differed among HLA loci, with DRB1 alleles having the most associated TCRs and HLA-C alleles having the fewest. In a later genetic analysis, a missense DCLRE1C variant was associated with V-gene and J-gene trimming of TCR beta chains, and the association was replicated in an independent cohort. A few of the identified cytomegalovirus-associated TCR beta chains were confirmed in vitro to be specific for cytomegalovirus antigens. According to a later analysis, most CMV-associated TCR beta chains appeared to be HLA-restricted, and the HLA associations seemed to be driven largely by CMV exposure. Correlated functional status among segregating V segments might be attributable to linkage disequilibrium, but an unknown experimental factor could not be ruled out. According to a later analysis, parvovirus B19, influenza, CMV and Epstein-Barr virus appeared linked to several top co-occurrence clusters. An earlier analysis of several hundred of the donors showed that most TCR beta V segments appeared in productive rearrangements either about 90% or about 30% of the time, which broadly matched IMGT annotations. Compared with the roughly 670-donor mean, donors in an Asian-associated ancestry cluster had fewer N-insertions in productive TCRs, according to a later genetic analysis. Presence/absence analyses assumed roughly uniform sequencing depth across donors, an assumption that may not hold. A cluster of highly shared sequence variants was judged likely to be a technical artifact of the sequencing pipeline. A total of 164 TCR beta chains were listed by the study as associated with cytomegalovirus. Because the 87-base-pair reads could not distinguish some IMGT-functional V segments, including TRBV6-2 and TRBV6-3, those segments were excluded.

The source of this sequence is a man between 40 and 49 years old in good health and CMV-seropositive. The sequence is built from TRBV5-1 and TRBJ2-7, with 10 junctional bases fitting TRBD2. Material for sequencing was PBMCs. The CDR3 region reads CASSFGLAGALSYEQYF. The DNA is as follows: TGCGCCAGCAGCTTTGGGCTAGCGGGAGCCCTCTCCTACGAGCAGTACTTC.